These T cell receptor beta chains were read from a single sample in a study of OX40 agonist ivuxolimab in advanced cancers. Profiling relied on immunoSEQ multiplex PCR, and the TCRdb table lists in-frame clones only, not all of them. The profile shows about 44,000 clones, 88% of them singletons. This specimen was CD4+ or CD8+ T cells sorted from blood, taken in a trial of the OX40 agonist ivuxolimab. Source of these receptors: an adult with an advanced solid tumor such as melanoma, head and neck, liver or kidney cancer. Both conserved end residues are part of each CDR3. Fields, in order: D gene, V gene, clone size, J gene, CDR3 protein, CDR3 DNA. The D gene is left open where the match is weak. Size values are once, few and many counts, or a class for expanded clones, and some rows have none.

>NA|TRBV11-2|NA|TRBJ1-2
CASSLVSLPDGYTF
TGTGCCAGCAGCTTAGTGTCCCTTCCCGATGGCTACACCTTC
>NA|TRBV7-9|NA|TRBJ1-2
CASSPWGANYGYTF
TGTGCCAGCAGCCCCTGGGGAGCTAACTATGGCTACACCTTC
>NA|TRBV7-9|NA|TRBJ1-4
CASSPERGNIEKLFF
TGTGCCAGCAGTCCTGAGCGGGGGAACATTGAAAAACTGTTTTTT
>NA|TRBV13|NA|TRBJ2-7
CASRTRGGNSYEQYF
TGTGCCAGCAGGACTAGGGGGGGGAACTCCTACGAGCAGTACTTC
>NA|TRBV4-3|NA|TRBJ2-2
CASSQAAGGNTGELFF
TGCGCCAGCAGCCAAGCGGCCGGGGGGAACACCGGGGAGCTGTTTTTT
>TRBD1|TRBV7-2|NA|TRBJ2-2
CASSLNEGTVYTGELFF
TGTGCCAGCAGCTTAAACGAGGGGACAGTTTACACCGGGGAGCTGTTTTTT
>NA|TRBV9|once|TRBJ1-2
CASSVQGYIDGYTF
TGTGCCAGCAGCGTTCAGGGCTATATCGATGGCTACACCTTC
>NA|TRBV4-3|NA|TRBJ2-7
CASSQGSESSYEQYF
TGCGCCAGCAGCCAGGGCTCTGAGAGCTCCTACGAGCAGTACTTC
>NA|TRBV7-3|NA|TRBJ1-2
CASSLKGGPGGGYTF
TGTGCCAGCAGCTTAAAAGGGGGACCAGGCGGTGGCTACACCTTC
>TRBD1|TRBV4-3|NA|TRBJ1-1
CASSQTTGGTEAFF
TGCGCCAGCAGCCAAACGACAGGGGGCACTGAAGCTTTCTTT
>NA|TRBV10-3|NA|TRBJ2-3
CAITDGPGALDTQYF
TGTGCCATCACCGATGGTCCGGGGGCCCTAGATACGCAGTATTTT